Following are 9 T cell receptor beta chains from one sample sequenced in a study of blood T cell repertoires in COVID-19. Assay: immunoSEQ multiplex PCR; the TCRdb copy retains only in-frame clones and omits some. The sample includes approximately 150,000 clones, over 80% of them seen just once. The sequencing input was peripheral blood. The origin of the receptors is a woman in her fifties or sixties with acute or convalescent COVID-19.

V gene TRBV30 combines with J gene TRBJ1-5, with TRBD1 matching over 8 bases. CDR3 length: 13 residues. The germline gives CDR1 GTSNPN, CDR2 SVGIG (reference sequence). V dropped 2 bases and J dropped 7; count of bases not matched to a gene: 4. In DNA, the CDR3 is TGTGCCTGGAGTCCCCAGGGGGCGCAGCCCCAGCATTTT. It is translated as CAWSPQGAQPQHF.

The J gene is TRBJ1-2, the V gene TRBV4-1; D remains ambiguous. CDR1 MGHRA and CDR2 YSYEKL come from the germline V gene. CDR3 length equals 14 residues. V dropped 0 bases and J dropped 6 bases, with 11 bases sitting between them. CDR3 nucleotides: TGCGCCAGCAGCCAAGATCCCGGGAATCATGGCTACACCTTC. This gives the protein CASSQDPGNHGYTF.

The gene calls are TRBV27 and TRBJ2-1; D may be TRBD2 (5 bases). The CDR3 loop spans 15 amino acids. V was pared by 1 base and J by 5 bases, with 12 bases between. The V gene's germline CDR1 is MNHEY and CDR2 SMNVEV (reference sequence). The chain's CDR3 is CASSLWGEAHNEQFF. CDR3 DNA sequence: TGTGCCAGCAGTTTATGGGGAGAGGCACACAATGAGCAGTTCTTC.

As DNA, the CDR3 is TGTGCCAGCGAGCGGTCCTTCACAGATACGCAGTATTTT. Translated: CASERSFTDTQYF. The chain joins TRBV12-3 or TRBV12-4 to TRBJ2-3; maybe TRBD2 (5 bases). The V gene lost 8 bases and the J gene lost 2 bases, with 11 bases spanning the gap. This CDR3 is 13 amino acids long.

This clone was detected only once. The genes are TRBV19 and TRBJ2-7, with 9 positions matching TRBD1. This CDR3 spans 18 amino acids. Germline V gene lookup returns CDR1 LNHDA and CDR2 SQIVND (reference sequence). V was pared by 4 bases and J by 1 base, with 14 bases of the junction left unmatched. The CDR3 loop reads CASSSRGAGTGNSYEQYF. CDR3 nucleotide sequence: TGTGCCAGTAGTAGTCGGGGAGCCGGGACAGGGAATTCCTACGAGCAGTACTTC.

This chain connects TRBV29-1 to TRBJ1-1; D unresolved. V was clipped by 3 bases and J by 11 bases, with 10 bases between them. The CDR3 runs to 10 residues. Germline V CDR1 and CDR2: SQVTM, ANQGSEA. CDR3 in amino acids: CSVENRSAFF. As DNA, the CDR3 is TGCAGCGTTGAGAACCGGAGCGCTTTCTTT.

The rearrangement links TRBV3-1 (or the pseudogene TRBV3-2) to TRBJ2-5; 8 bases agree with TRBD1. Trimming took 6 bases from V and 2 from J; bases not matched to a gene: 5. The CDR3 extends over 14 amino acids. Germline V lookup: CDR1 LGHDT, CDR2 YNNKEL (reference sequence). For the CDR3, the DNA is TGTGCCAGCAGGGTACAGGGGGGTCAAGAGACCCAGTACTTC. Its translation is CASRVQGGQETQYF.

The rearrangement links TRBV19 to TRBJ2-7; 7 positions match TRBD1. Germline V gene sequence: CDR1 LNHDA, CDR2 SQIVND (reference sequence). Trimming took 3 bases from V and 5 from J; bases not matched to a gene: 7. The CDR3 is made up of 14 amino acids. The DNA of the CDR3 is TGTGCCAGTAGTATCGTCGGACAGGCCCACGAGCAGTACTTC. Its translation: CASSIVGQAHEQYF. Drawing the rest from reference TRBV19 and TRBJ2-7, the complete variable domain is DGGITQSPKYLFRKEGQNVTLSCEQNLNHDAMYWYRQDPGQGLRLIYYSQIVNDFQKGDIAEGYSVSREKKESFPLTVTSAQKNPTAFYLCASSIVGQAHEQYFGPGTRLTVT.

The chain carries TRBV19 and TRBJ2-3, with 12 nucleotides matching TRBD2. This CDR3 comprises 17 residues. The junction had 14 bases not matched to a gene; V was cut back by 5 bases and J by 8 bases. CDR1 is LNHDA, CDR2 SQIVND, per germline (reference sequence). The CDR3 coding sequence is TGTGCCAGTAGTCTGACTAGCGGGAGCCCAACAGGGGGTACGCAGTATTTT. Residues: CASSLTSGSPTGGTQYF.